The T cell receptor beta chain under discussion was sequenced for a study of blood T cell repertoires in COVID-19 (dated by TCRdb to the early 2020s). Context from the whole study: Collaborator samples came from the United States, Italy and Spain and covered acute and convalescent phases of COVID-19. The repertoires were made available in a free public database intended to serve as a resource for research on the immune response to SARS-CoV-2. The prospective study material was composed of cDNA or gDNA derived from T cells, B-cell-depleted T cells, or PBMCs. Where available, HLA class I and class II types were obtained from metadata supplied by the sample provider rather than from assay-based typing. The dataset comprised deeply sampled blood TCRbeta repertoires from subjects exposed to, actively infected with, or recovered from COVID-19. The samples were drawn from the first 160 participants of the ongoing ImmuneRACE study and from 1,254 subjects provided by 6 global collaborators. A de-identified subject ID, COVID-19 status, age in years and sex were almost always included in the sample metadata. Study-level results and caveats: The amount of clinical and demographic metadata varied by source and participant and was provided uncurated.

The immunoSEQ Assay, a bias-controlled multiplex PCR, was used to amplify TCRbeta CDR3 regions from genomic DNA. The authors processed their data as follows. Within the assay, amplification of reference gene primers was used to estimate how many nucleated cells each sample contained. To quantify the absolute abundance of each unique TCRbeta CDR3 rearrangement, sequence reads were collapsed and filtered. For each sample, productive Simpson clonality was calculated by taking the square root of Simpson's diversity index across productive rearrangements. TCRdb's version of the immuneACCESS table is confined to in-frame rearrangements and falls short of the full clone set. An unresolved V gene accounts for under half of the shortfall where checked; the remainder is of unknown origin. V and J calls and clone size follow that table, whereas D and trimming were derived from the DNA. Recorded for this sample are tens of thousands of clones; approximately 91% of them occurred a single time. Jointly, the top ten make up under 8% of the sample.

One collaborating source in Seattle enrolled patients while the patients were actively infected and followed the patients over time throughout the course of disease. Collaborating institutions collected whole blood in K2EDTA tubes following their own protocols. Collaborator samples were shipped for TCRbeta analysis as frozen whole blood, isolated PBMCs, or DNA extracted from either sample type. The germline V and J ends show losses of 8 bases and 0 bases respectively, and no gene match explains 3 bases of the junction. From the cysteine through the phenylalanine, the CDR3 covers 13 amino acids. Just CDR3 DNA is preserved here, 39 bases in frame from base 1. As regards this clone: Its antigen is still unknown. No base-level quality is on record; no much larger clone is a single base apart.

The sequenced sample was peripheral blood. The chain joins TRBV12-3 or TRBV12-4 to TRBJ1-1; the junction holds 7 bases that match TRBD1. This clonotype was sampled from a man aged 60 to 75 with COVID-19, enrolled during active disease. The DNA reads as follows: TGTGCCAGCGGGGGGACAGTGAACACTGAAGCTTTCTTT. Its protein reads: CASGGTVNTEAFF.